This is a list of T cell receptor beta chains from one sample in a study of persistence of HIV-infected CD4 T cells. Assay: immunoSEQ multiplex PCR; the TCRdb copy retains only in-frame clones and omits some. The sample contains about 35,000 clones, approximately 81% of which appear only once. Their recognized antigens are unknown. This material consisted of cultured CD4+ T cells from PBMCs, taken from a patient who received antiretroviral therapy. These receptors were obtained from an adult with HIV. The donor label of this sample is uncertain. The CDR3 runs from the conserved cysteine through the conserved F or W. The D gene is left open where the match is weak. A clone size is listed for some rows: how often the clone was seen (once, few, many), or a class if it is expanded.

j_gene	v_gene	d_gene	abundance	CDR3aa	CDR3nt
TRBJ2-3	TRBV18	-	-	CASSPGGLAGDTQYF	TGTGCCAGCTCACCGGGCGGCCTTGCGGGGGATACGCAGTATTTT
TRBJ2-7	TRBV7-3	TRBD1	-	CASSLGDRDGEQYF	TGTGCCAGCAGCCTCGGGGACAGGGACGGCGAGCAGTACTTC
TRBJ1-3	TRBV3-1/TRBV3-2	-	-	CASSQAGLSGNTIYF	TGTGCCAGCAGCCAAGCAGGGCTCTCTGGAAACACCATATATTTT
TRBJ2-1	TRBV20-1	TRBD1	-	CSANRGYEQFF	TGCAGTGCCAACAGGGGCTATGAGCAGTTCTTC
TRBJ1-1	TRBV6-5	TRBD1	-	CASLPTGYTEAFF	TGTGCCAGCCTTCCGACAGGGTACACTGAAGCTTTCTTT
TRBJ1-2	TRBV6-2/TRBV6-3	-	-	CASSYGLERTSGYTF	TGTGCCAGCAGTTATGGTTTGGAACGTACCTCGGGCTACACCTTC
TRBJ2-7	TRBV5-1	TRBD1	-	CASSVTGDYEQYF	TGCGCCAGCAGCGTGACAGGGGACTACGAGCAGTACTTC
TRBJ2-6	TRBV29-1	-	-	CSVRRAGGANVLTF	TGCAGCGTGCGCAGGGCGGGTGGGGCCAACGTCCTGACTTTC
TRBJ2-6	TRBV2	-	-	CASSTGGPNSGANVLTF	TGTGCCAGCAGTACCGGAGGGCCCAACTCTGGGGCCAACGTCCTGACTTTC
TRBJ2-2	TRBV12-3/TRBV12-4	-	-	CASRFTGELFF	TGTGCCAGCAGGTTCACCGGGGAGCTGTTTTTT
TRBJ2-3	TRBV29-1	-	-	CSVERPDTQYF	TGCAGCGTTGAGAGGCCCGATACGCAGTATTTT
TRBJ1-2	TRBV6-5	-	-	CASSSGSDYGYTF	TGTGCCAGCAGTTCCGGTAGCGACTATGGCTACACCTTC
TRBJ2-6	TRBV5-7	TRBD1	-	CASSRSQGAPGANVLTF	TGTGCCAGCAGCAGGTCTCAGGGGGCGCCTGGGGCCAACGTCCTGACTTTC
TRBJ1-2	TRBV28	TRBD1	-	CASSAHLTGIGYTF	TGTGCCAGCAGTGCCCACCTGACAGGGATTGGCTACACCTTC
TRBJ2-3	TRBV7-3	TRBD1	-	CASSFDRGGETQYF	TGTGCCAGCAGCTTCGACAGGGGAGGAGAGACGCAGTATTTT
TRBJ2-1	TRBV6-5	-	-	CASSYSTGDEQFF	TGTGCCAGCAGTTACTCGACGGGGGATGAGCAGTTCTTC
TRBJ2-2	TRBV10-1	-	-	CASSEAGAGSGELFF	TGCGCCAGCAGTGAGGCGGGGGCTGGGTCCGGGGAGCTGTTTTTT
TRBJ2-1	TRBV3-1/TRBV3-2	-	-	CASSQVQGPYNEQFF	TGTGCCAGCAGCCAAGTCCAGGGACCCTACAATGAGCAGTTCTTC
TRBJ1-4	TRBV6-5	-	-	CASSSKSGPTNEKLFF	TGTGCCAGCAGTTCGAAATCCGGGCCTACTAATGAAAAACTGTTTTTT
TRBJ2-1	TRBV7-9	-	-	CASKELNYNEQFF	TGTGCCAGCAAGGAACTAAATTACAATGAGCAGTTCTTC
TRBJ1-6	TRBV5-1	-	few	CASSLWRGDNSPLHF	TGCGCCAGCAGCCTGTGGCGGGGCGATAATTCACCCCTCCACTTT
TRBJ1-1	TRBV3-1/TRBV3-2	-	-	CASSRWTAGNTEAFF	TGTGCCAGCAGCAGGTGGACAGCGGGGAACACTGAAGCTTTCTTT
TRBJ2-3	TRBV7-8	-	-	CASSQGTFSTDTQYF	TGTGCCAGCAGCCAGGGGACATTTAGCACAGATACGCAGTATTTT
TRBJ2-7	TRBV7-2	-	-	CASEGGTRGEQYF	TGTGCCAGCGAGGGGGGGACACGGGGCGAGCAGTACTTC
TRBJ2-2	TRBV15	-	-	CATSRVWASTGELFF	TGTGCCACCAGCAGAGTTTGGGCAAGCACCGGGGAGCTGTTTTTT
TRBJ2-7	TRBV9	TRBD2	-	CASGGGTPYEQYF	TGTGCCAGCGGGGGGGGGACCCCTTACGAGCAGTACTTC
TRBJ1-2	TRBV28	-	-	CASSLLRPTGTQNYGYTF	TGTGCCAGCAGTTTACTCCGCCCCACAGGGACTCAAAACTATGGCTACACCTTC
TRBJ1-4	TRBV7-2	-	once	CASSPGRSNEKLFF	TGTGCCAGCAGCCCCGGGAGGTCTAATGAAAAACTGTTTTTT
TRBJ2-3	TRBV18	-	-	CASSPVRPTDTQYF	TGTGCCAGCTCACCAGTCAGGCCCACAGATACGCAGTATTTT
TRBJ2-7	TRBV5-4	-	-	CASSLDWDEQYF	TGTGCCAGCAGCTTGGACTGGGACGAGCAGTACTTC
TRBJ1-3	TRBV2	-	-	CASSEVRGVGNTIYF	TGTGCCAGCAGTGAAGTGAGGGGTGTCGGAAACACCATATATTTT
TRBJ1-3	TRBV6-5	TRBD1	-	CASSYSSGTGGNTIYF	TGTGCCAGCAGTTACTCTTCCGGGACAGGCGGAAACACCATATATTTT
TRBJ2-3	TRBV5-1	-	-	CASSLGIDTDTQYF	TGCGCCAGCAGCTTGGGTATAGATACAGATACGCAGTATTTT
TRBJ2-7	TRBV10-3	-	-	CAISAGSRSYEQYF	TGTGCCATCAGTGCTGGCAGCCGCTCCTACGAGCAGTACTTC
TRBJ1-6	TRBV5-1	-	-	CASSVDGYPNSPLHF	TGCGCCAGCAGCGTTGACGGGTACCCCAATTCACCCCTCCACTTT
TRBJ1-2	TRBV6-6	-	-	CASSYPGQISYGYTF	TGTGCCAGCAGTTACCCCGGACAGATCTCCTATGGCTACACCTTC
TRBJ2-7	TRBV6-5	TRBD1	once	CASSYKTGSYEQYF	TGTGCCAGCAGTTACAAGACAGGGAGTTACGAGCAGTACTTC
TRBJ1-1	TRBV2	-	once	CASMRGLNTEAFF	TGTGCCAGCATGAGGGGTTTGAACACTGAAGCTTTCTTT
TRBJ1-1	TRBV28	-	-	CASSLYRALNTEAFF	TGTGCCAGCAGTTTATACAGGGCCCTGAACACTGAAGCTTTCTTT
TRBJ2-1	TRBV14	TRBD1	-	CASKRQGARNEQFF	TGTGCCAGCAAAAGACAGGGGGCGCGAAATGAGCAGTTCTTC
TRBJ2-7	TRBV10-1	-	-	CASSARRGASSYEQYF	TGCGCCAGCAGTGCGCGGCGGGGAGCAAGCTCCTACGAGCAGTACTTC
TRBJ1-2	TRBV9	TRBD1	-	CASTGQGPYGYTF	TGTGCCAGCACTGGACAGGGCCCCTATGGCTACACCTTC
TRBJ1-2	TRBV7-2	TRBD1	-	CASSLRQGAGYGYTF	TGTGCCAGCAGCTTACGACAGGGGGCAGGGTATGGCTACACCTTC
TRBJ1-6	TRBV5-1	TRBD1	-	CASSSGTGNSPLHF	TGCGCCAGCAGCTCCGGGACAGGGAATTCACCCCTCCACTTT
TRBJ1-5	TRBV21-1	-	-	CASTPGQGNQPQHF	TGTGCCAGCACTCCGGGACAGGGCAATCAGCCCCAGCATTTT
TRBJ2-1	TRBV28	-	once	CASRREPYNEQFF	TGTGCCAGCAGGAGGGAACCGTACAATGAGCAGTTCTTC
TRBJ1-3	TRBV29-1	TRBD1	-	CSVGTGSGNTIYF	TGCAGCGTTGGGACAGGCTCTGGAAACACCATATATTTT
TRBJ2-5	TRBV6-1	TRBD1	-	CASSEARGQETQYF	TGTGCCAGCAGTGAAGCGAGGGGGCAGGAGACCCAGTACTTC
TRBJ2-7	TRBV14	-	once	CASSPLGGSYEQYF	TGTGCCAGCAGCCCGCTCGGGGGAAGCTACGAGCAGTACTTC
TRBJ2-7	TRBV5-1	TRBD1	-	CASSQDRGYEQYF	TGCGCCAGCAGCCAGGACAGGGGCTACGAGCAGTACTTC
TRBJ1-5	TRBV18	-	-	CASSPSVQGQPQHF	TGTGCCAGCTCACCAAGTGTCCAGGGTCAGCCCCAGCATTTT
TRBJ1-1	TRBV9	-	-	CASSVAQDTEAFF	TGTGCCAGCAGCGTAGCCCAGGACACTGAAGCTTTCTTT
TRBJ2-7	TRBV12-3/TRBV12-4	-	once	CASRIQGGDEQYF	TGTGCCAGCAGGATACAGGGTGGGGACGAGCAGTACTTC
TRBJ1-2	TRBV6-5	-	-	CASSYSGEAYGYTF	TGTGCCAGCAGTTACTCCGGCGAGGCCTATGGCTACACCTTC
TRBJ2-4	TRBV14	-	-	CASSQVTGFKNIQYF	TGTGCCAGCAGCCAAGTTACAGGCTTTAAAAACATTCAGTACTTC
TRBJ2-7	TRBV10-2	-	few	CASSGASSYEQYF	TGCGCCAGCAGTGGGGCTAGCTCCTACGAGCAGTACTTC
TRBJ2-1	TRBV5-1	-	-	CASSLDTSLYNEQFF	TGCGCCAGCAGCCTAGACACCTCCTTATACAATGAGCAGTTCTTC